This T cell receptor (beta chain) was recorded in a study of T cell responses to AZD1222 COVID-19 vaccine. Pooled together were second doses at about 4 or about 12 weeks. This table comes from immunoSEQ multiplex PCR, and its TCRdb copy is limited to in-frame clones, with some not included. The table includes tens of thousands of clones, approximately 92% detected once. Study outcomes and limitations: Most donors were white British and more were female, and clonal diversity was possibly underestimated. Baseline antibody screening turned up just six or seven seropositive AZD1222 recipients. The span of vaccine-associated CD4 TCRs extended across spike, with dominance at 160-218 and 743-854.

This clone was detected once. The antigen is not known. This CDR3 has 18 residues. Trimming cost V 4 bases and J 2 bases, with 21 bases left between them. Germline values: CDR1 SGHTA, CDR2 FQGTGA. The rearrangement joins TRBV7-3 to TRBJ2-1, with TRBD1 as a possible D gene (5 bases). The material sequenced was peripheral blood, taken 28 days after the second AZD1222 dose. The clonotype was recovered from an adult who received the AZD1222 COVID-19 vaccine. The CDR3 sequence is CASSSRGRATLPYNEQFF. CDR3 DNA sequence: TGTGCCAGCAGCTCAAGGGGCAGGGCGACCCTACCCTACAATGAGCAGTTCTTC.